This T cell receptor (beta chain) was retrieved from a study of blood T cell repertoires in COVID-19. Study as a whole: Both acute and convalescent COVID-19 samples were obtained from the United States, Italy and Spain. PBMCs, B-cell-depleted T cells, or T cells provided the cDNA or gDNA that made up the material.

J gave up 5 bases and V 1 base, and 5 bases lay outside the gene matches. Germline V lookup: CDR1 LGHNA, CDR2 YSLEER. The CDR3 length is 16 residues. Generated by immunoSEQ multiplex PCR, the TCRdb table keeps only in-frame clones and is missing some. The table has about 210,000 clones, approximately 78% seen once. The receptor's source is a woman aged 40-49 years with acute or convalescent COVID-19. The sequencing sample was made of peripheral blood. This chain links TRBV4-3 with TRBJ2-1; 10 positions match TRBD2. DNA for the CDR3: TGCGCCAGCAGCCAAGTGCGGACTAGCGGTCACAATGAGCAGTTCTTC. Translation gives CASSQVRTSGHNEQFF.